The rows below give T cell receptor beta chains drawn from one sample of a study of cytomegalovirus exposure and HLA in healthy donors. Assay: immunoSEQ multiplex PCR; the TCRdb copy retains only in-frame clones and omits some. The sample shows over 110,000 clones, about 86% of them seen only once. Sequenced sample: PBMCs. Source of these receptors: a young man in good health and CMV-seronegative. Each CDR3 is given with its conserved first and last residue. D genes are given only for firm matches. Clone size is shown for a subset of rows, as once, few, many or a class of expanded clone.

j_call d_call clone_size v_call cdr3_nt cdr3_aa
TRBJ2-7 . . TRBV9 TGTGCCAGCAGCGTAGGCGGGACGGCGTCCTACGAGCAGTACTTC CASSVGGTASYEQYF
TRBJ2-1 TRBD2 once TRBV15 TGTGCCACCAGCGGCTACCGACTAGCGGTCAATGAGCAGTTCTTC CATSGYRLAVNEQFF
TRBJ1-1 . . TRBV9 TGTGCCAGCAGCGCCCACGGACGGGAGGTAGGCACTGAAGCTTTCTTT CASSAHGREVGTEAFF
TRBJ1-5 . . TRBV19 TGTGCCAGTAGTCCCGGGACATTTAGCAATCAGCCCCAGCATTTT CASSPGTFSNQPQHF
TRBJ2-7 TRBD2 . TRBV10-3 TGTGCCATCAACCCGACAACTAGCGGGAGGGGCGAGCAGTACTTC CAINPTTSGRGEQYF
TRBJ2-2 TRBD1 once TRBV9 TGTGCCAGCAGCGTGGAAACCGGGACAGGGACGGAATGGACCGGGGAGCTGTTTTTT CASSVETGTGTEWTGELFF
TRBJ1-1 . . TRBV27 TGTGCCAGCAGTTCCACAGGGATCACTGAAGCTTTCTTT CASSSTGITEAFF
TRBJ1-1 TRBD1 . TRBV11-2 TGTGCCAGCAGGGGGACAGTAGGGGGCACTGAAGCTTTCTTT CASRGTVGGTEAFF
TRBJ2-7 . . TRBV10-2 TGCGCCAGCCCGCAAAATAGCGCCTACGAGCAGTACTTC CASPQNSAYEQYF
TRBJ2-5 . few TRBV11-2 TGTGCCAGCAGTCTCTCTCCCCAAGAGACCCAGTACTTC CASSLSPQETQYF
TRBJ2-1 . . TRBV6-6 TGTGCCAGCAGTATGGACTCGTACAATGAGCAGTTCTTC CASSMDSYNEQFF
TRBJ1-5 . few TRBV7-2 TGTGCCAGCAGCTCCCCGCGTCAGCCCCAGCATTTT CASSSPRQPQHF
TRBJ2-2 . . TRBV7-9 TGTGCCAGCAGCTTATCAGTGAACACCGGGGAGCTGTTTTTT CASSLSVNTGELFF
TRBJ1-1 TRBD1 . TRBV25-1 TGTGCCAGCAGTGAATCTGGGGACAGGGCCCCCGTTTTT CASSESGDRAPVF
TRBJ1-1 TRBD1 once TRBV27 TGTGCCAGCAGTCCTTATACAGGGGTGAACACTGAAGCTTTCTTT CASSPYTGVNTEAFF
TRBJ1-1 TRBD1 . TRBV30 TGTGCCTGGAGTGTAGACAGGGTCACTGAAGCTTTCTTT CAWSVDRVTEAFF
TRBJ1-5 . . TRBV28 TGTGCCAGCATTCCAAGGGGCAGGGGAAAGGGGGCCCAGCATTTT CASIPRGRGKGAQHF
TRBJ2-3 . few TRBV13 TGTGCCAGCAGCCCCCCTTGGGCAGAGAGGGTACTGAACCTAAGCACAGATACGCAGTATTTT CASSPPWAERVLNLSTDTQYF
TRBJ2-3 TRBD2 . TRBV7-8 TGTGCCAGCAGCCCATGGACTAGCGGGGGCCGCACAGATACGCAGTATTTT CASSPWTSGGRTDTQYF
TRBJ2-7 . . TRBV6-1 TGTGCCAGCAGTGAAGGTGGTAGGAGCTCCTACGAGCAGTACTTC CASSEGGRSSYEQYF
TRBJ1-1 TRBD1 . TRBV6-5 TGTGCCAGCAGTTATTATACAGGGGGCACTGAAGCTTTCTTT CASSYYTGGTEAFF
TRBJ1-2 TRBD1 . TRBV7-2 TGTGCCAGCAGCTCAAGGCAAGCAGGGGGCTATGGCTACACCTTC CASSSRQAGGYGYTF
TRBJ2-1 TRBD2 . TRBV6-5 TGTGCCAGCGGTCCTTCTAGCGGGATGCAGTTCTTC CASGPSSGMQFF
TRBJ2-1 . . TRBV29-1 TGCAGCGTTGAAGAGGGGCGGGGGACAGGGCAGTTCTTC CSVEEGRGTGQFF
TRBJ1-2 . . TRBV6-5 TGTGCCAGCACCCACGGCCAGGGGTTCCGCTATGGCTACACCTTC CASTHGQGFRYGYTF
TRBJ2-3 . . TRBV5-1 TGCGCCAGCAGCTTGCCAGCGGCCACAGATACGCAGTATTTT CASSLPAATDTQYF
TRBJ1-2 . . TRBV29-1 TGCAGCTTCCAACAGGGCTTCGGGTATGGCTACACCTTC CSFQQGFGYGYTF
TRBJ2-1 . once TRBV6-6 TGTGCCAGCAGTCCATACAGCCGCGGGGTGGACAATGAGCAGTTCTTC CASSPYSRGVDNEQFF
TRBJ2-5 TRBD2 . TRBV6-1 TGTGCCAGTACAACGGGACTAGCGGGAGACGAGACCCAGTACTTC CASTTGLAGDETQYF
TRBJ2-1 TRBD1 . TRBV28 TGTGCCAGCATCATTTCGGGACAGAGCTCCTACAATGAGCAGTTCTTC CASIISGQSSYNEQFF
TRBJ2-7 TRBD2 . TRBV6-5 TGTGCCAGCACACCGAGCGGGGGACCTTACGAGCAGTACTTC CASTPSGGPYEQYF
TRBJ2-5 . . TRBV30 TGTGCCTGGAGTGGTCGGTTACAAGAGACCCAGTACTTC CAWSGRLQETQYF
TRBJ2-7 . . TRBV7-9 TGTGCCAGCAGCTTAGCGTTACAGGTGAACCCCTACGAGCAGTACTTC CASSLALQVNPYEQYF
TRBJ2-1 . . TRBV5-5 TGTGCCAGCAGCTCCAACCTCATCACCAGAGGCTACAATGAGCAGTTCTTC CASSSNLITRGYNEQFF
TRBJ1-1 . . TRBV27 TGTGCCAGCAGTTTTCAACAGGGTGTCACTGAAGCTTTCTTT CASSFQQGVTEAFF
TRBJ2-3 . . TRBV7-6 TGTGCCAGCAGCTTAGGCCCGACAGGGACTACAGATACGCAGTATTTT CASSLGPTGTTDTQYF
TRBJ2-7 TRBD1 . TRBV23-1 TGCGCCAGCATACAGACAGGGTACGAGCAGTACTTC CASIQTGYEQYF
TRBJ1-6 TRBD1 . TRBV10-2 TGCGCCAGCAGTGGACAGGGAAATTCACCCCTCCACTTT CASSGQGNSPLHF
TRBJ1-6 TRBD1 . TRBV7-9 TGTGCCAGCAGCTTAGGGACAGGTGGTCATTCACCCCTCCACTTT CASSLGTGGHSPLHF
TRBJ2-1 . . TRBV5-6 TGTGCCAGCAGCTTGGGCTCGGGCGGGAATGAGCAGTTCTTC CASSLGSGGNEQFF
TRBJ2-5 . . TRBV5-4 TGTGCCAGCAGCTTGGGGCCTCAAGAGACCCAGTACTTC CASSLGPQETQYF
TRBJ2-2 . . TRBV5-1 TGCGCCAGCAGCTTGGCCGCCAGGGGCTACACCGGGGAGCTGTTTTTT CASSLAARGYTGELFF
TRBJ2-2 . . TRBV9 TGTGCCAGCAGCGTAGCTCCCGGGGAGCTGTTTTTT CASSVAPGELFF
TRBJ1-1 TRBD1 once TRBV14 TGTGCCAGCAGCCGGCGAGGGTCAGGGGGGACTGAAGCTTTCTTT CASSRRGSGGTEAFF
TRBJ2-6 . . TRBV19 TGTGCCAGTAGTATAGGCCTGGGTCTGGGGGCCGAAAAAGGGGCCAACGTCCTGACTTTC CASSIGLGLGAEKGANVLTF
TRBJ2-7 . . TRBV5-1 TGCGCCAGCAGTCCTGACACAGACTCCTACGAGCAGTACTTC CASSPDTDSYEQYF
TRBJ2-7 TRBD1 . TRBV28 TGTGCCAGCAGTGGGGCCGGGACAGTCTCCTACGAGCAGTACTTC CASSGAGTVSYEQYF
TRBJ1-2 . once TRBV19 TGTGCCAGTGCTGGCAGGGAAGGCTTTAACTATGGCTACACCTTC CASAGREGFNYGYTF
TRBJ2-7 TRBD1 few TRBV7-2 TGTGCCAGCAGCTTAATGGACAGGGGACACGAGCAGTACTTC CASSLMDRGHEQYF
TRBJ2-2 . . TRBV25-1 TGTGCCAGCACCCTTGGACTTAACACCGGGGAGCTGTTTTTT CASTLGLNTGELFF
TRBJ1-1 . once TRBV6-5 TGTGCCAGCAGTTCCGGGACACAAGCTTTCTTT CASSSGTQAFF
TRBJ1-2 . . TRBV19 TGTGCCAGTATCGAGGGCCGAAGTCCGTCCAGCTACACCTTC CASIEGRSPSSYTF
TRBJ2-1 . . TRBV27 TGTGCCAGCAGTCCTTTACTAGCCCGCACCGACAATGAGCAGTTCTTC CASSPLLARTDNEQFF
TRBJ2-1 TRBD2 . TRBV19 TGTGCCAGTAGGGGGACTAGCGGGAGGAAAAATGAGCAGTTCTTC CASRGTSGRKNEQFF
TRBJ2-7 . . TRBV7-2 TGTGCCAGCAGCTCTACAGGGTCCTCTTCCTACGAGCAGTACTTC CASSSTGSSSYEQYF
TRBJ2-5 TRBD1 . TRBV18 TGTGCCAGCTCACCACCGTCAGGGGGCAGGGAGACCCAGTACTTC CASSPPSGGRETQYF
TRBJ1-5 TRBD1 . TRBV2 TGTGCCAGTACCGACAGGGCGAGGTTTCAGCCCCAGCATTTT CASTDRARFQPQHF
TRBJ1-5 . . TRBV11-2 TGTGCCAGCAGCAGACAACCCGGTCAGCCCCAGCATTTT CASSRQPGQPQHF